Included here is one T cell receptor beta chain sequence, with context. What it recognizes is unknown. This specimen belongs to a study of OX40 agonist ivuxolimab in advanced cancers. Overall study: Recorded diagnoses for dose-escalation patients were hepatocellular carcinoma, melanoma, renal cell or head and neck cancer.

Sequencing was performed with immunoSEQ multiplex PCR; in TCRdb, only in-frame clones are kept and a portion is missing. The sample yields approximately 40,000 clones, less than 85% seen once. Systemic immunosuppression or a history of autoimmune disease excluded patients. Study-level findings and limits: Clonal expansion in partial responders at 0.1-3.0 mg/kg ranked among the lowest.

The sequences come from CD4+ or CD8+ T cells sorted from blood, collected in a trial of the OX40 agonist ivuxolimab. This clonotype was obtained from an adult with an advanced solid tumor such as melanoma, head and neck, liver or kidney cancer.

The CDR3 sequence: CASSEWLAIEQFF. CDR3 in DNA: TGTGCCAGCAGTGAATGGCTAGCGATTGAGCAGTTCTTC. This rearrangement joins TRBV2 to TRBJ2-1, with D possibly TRBD2 on 6 matching bases. V was cut by 2 bases and J by 9 bases, with 11 bases left in between. This CDR3 is 13 amino acids long. The germline V gene has CDR1 SNHLY and CDR2 FYNNEI.